This passage covers 26 T cell receptor beta chains from one sample sequenced in a study of blood T cell repertoires in COVID-19. Clones were sequenced by immunoSEQ multiplex PCR, and TCRdb holds only the in-frame ones, with some missing. The sample includes about 120,000 clones, roughly 89% of them seen just once. Sequenced input: peripheral blood. The origin of the receptors is a woman aged 60-75 years with COVID-19, enrolled during active disease.

The rearrangement joins TRBV10-3 to TRBJ2-3; 13 nucleotides align to TRBD2. Germline V gene data show CDR1 as ENHRY and CDR2 as SYGVKD. Unmatched junction bases numbered 9, after V lost 2 bases and J lost 4 bases. The length of the CDR3 is 18 residues. In DNA, the CDR3 is TGTGCCATCAGTGAGCCGGAAGGACTAGCGGGGGTGGCAGATACGCAGTATTTT. It yields the protein CAISEPEGLAGVADTQYF.

This chain uses TRBV5-8 with TRBJ1-1, with a possible D match to TRBD1 (5 bases). There are 14 residues in the CDR3. The ends were cut back, 5 bases at V and 4 bases at J, with 15 bases in the middle. The germline CDR1 and CDR2 sequences are SGHTS and YDEGEE. The CDR3 region has the DNA TGTGCCAGCAGACGGGAGTTGGGGGGCACTGAAGCTTTCTTT. Its protein product is CASRRELGGTEAFF.

This clone has only one observation. The chain has TRBV5-1 and TRBJ2-1; tentatively, D is TRBD2 (6 bases). In germline, CDR1 is SGHRS, CDR2 YFSETQ. V dropped 0 bases and J dropped 3 bases, with 7 bases sitting between them. This CDR3 has 14 amino acids. DNA for the CDR3: TGCGCCAGCAGCTTGGACGGGGGCTACAATGAGCAGTTCTTC. Translated: CASSLDGGYNEQFF.

V is TRBV12-3 or TRBV12-4 and J is TRBJ1-2, with a weak D call TRBD1 (5 bases). V lost 2 bases to trimming and J lost 8 bases, with 9 bases between them. The CDR3 runs 12 residues. This CDR3 is CASSLNPGGYTF. The CDR3 nucleotides are TGTGCCAGCAGTTTAAACCCAGGGGGCTACACCTTC.

This clone was counted a single time. This chain connects TRBV7-9 to TRBJ2-2; D may be TRBD2 (7 bases). Trimming removed 1 base at V and 3 bases at J, with 12 bases between. The CDR3 is 16 residues long. Germline-derived CDR1 and CDR2 are SEHNR and FQNEAQ (reference sequence). The DNA for the CDR3 is TGTGCCAGCAGCTTAGAGGGGGGGATCCACACCGGGGAGCTGTTTTTT. Protein product: CASSLEGGIHTGELFF.

The rearrangement joins TRBV6-1 to TRBJ1-3; D possibly corresponds to TRBD1 (5 bases). Germline values: CDR1 MNHNS, CDR2 SASEGT. V gave up 0 bases and J gave up 9 bases, with 12 bases separating them. The CDR3 length is 14 residues. The CDR3 DNA follows: TGTGCCAGCAGTGAAGCGGGGGTAGCGGGCACCATATATTTT. It specifies CASSEAGVAGTIYF.

This chain uses TRBV18 with TRBJ1-1, with D hard to call. The V and J ends lost 1 base and 5 bases respectively, with 14 bases between them. In germline, CDR1 is KGHSH, CDR2 LQKENI. The CDR3 spans 15 residues. The CDR3 sequence: CASSPQGKRRTEAFF. The CDR3, as DNA: TGTGCCAGCTCACCACAGGGTAAGAGGAGGACTGAAGCTTTCTTT.

V usage is TRBV9 and J usage is TRBJ2-5; D might be TRBD1 (5 bases). Germline assignment: CDR1 SGDLS and CDR2 YYNGEE. Trimming left V 0 bases short and J 7 bases short, with 10 bases between. This CDR3 region has 13 residues. CDR3 DNA sequence: TGTGCCAGCAGCGTAGAAGGGGCAGGGACCCAGTACTTC. This codes for CASSVEGAGTQYF.

V is TRBV19 and J is TRBJ1-5; 7 bases are shared with TRBD1. V trimming: 6 bases; J trimming: 4 bases; junction bases outside the gene matches: 6. CDR3 length: 14 amino acids. Germline-derived CDR1 and CDR2 are LNHDA and SQIVND (reference sequence). The CDR3 DNA reads as TGTGCCAGTAGACAACAGGGGTCGAATCAGCCCCAGCATTTT. Translating gives CASRQQGSNQPQHF.

The chain recombines TRBV11-2 with TRBJ2-2; D possibly corresponds to TRBD1 (5 bases). Trimming stripped 1 base from V and 1 base from J, with 10 bases between. CDR1 and CDR2 (germline): SGHAT, FQNNGV. The CDR3 extends over 16 amino acids. The CDR3 DNA is TGTGCCAGCAGCTTAGCGGCAGGGCTGAACACCGGGGAGCTGTTTTTT. Translating gives CASSLAAGLNTGELFF.

As DNA, the CDR3 is TGTGCCAGCAGCCCAACCGGGACAGTTAATTCACCCCTCCACTTT. Encoded protein: CASSPTGTVNSPLHF. The chain joins TRBV11-2 to TRBJ1-6, with TRBD1 identical over 7 bases. Germline trimming cut 5 bases from V and 6 bases from J; bases unmatched to any gene: 7. This CDR3 contains 15 residues. In germline, CDR1 is SGHAT, CDR2 FQNNGV.

The CDR3 bases are TGCGCCAGCAGCCAGATGGGGGCGGCCAAAAACATTCAGTACTTC. Amino acids: CASSQMGAAKNIQYF. This chain joins TRBV4-1 and TRBJ2-4; D may be TRBD1 (6 bases). Deletions cut 3 bases from V and 1 base from J, with 10 bases between. The CDR3 has 15 amino acids. The V gene's germline CDR1 is MGHRA and CDR2 YSYEKL.

This clone was observed a single time. The chain is built from TRBV7-8 and TRBJ2-3, with D hard to call. V lost 4 bases and J 5 bases, leaving 16 bases between the germline ends. The CDR3 extends over 15 amino acids. Germline lookup yields CDR1 SGHVS and CDR2 FQNEAQ. CDR3 sequence (DNA): TGTGCCAGCAGCTCCCAGGTCCGAGTTATAGATACGCAGTATTTT. This encodes CASSSQVRVIDTQYF.

The V call is TRBV15, the J call TRBJ1-6; 8 nucleotides agree with TRBD1. J lost 10 bases, V lost 0 bases, and 5 bases had no gene match. Germline loops: CDR1 LNHNV, CDR2 YYDKDF (reference sequence). The CDR3 totals 15 residues. In DNA, the CDR3 is TGTGCCACCAGCAGAGATCCCCGACAGGGGTCACCCCTCCACTTT. Translating it yields CATSRDPRQGSPLHF.

This clone was recorded only once. The J gene is TRBJ2-7, the V gene TRBV11-2; D may be TRBD1 (6 bases). V dropped 1 base and J dropped 2 bases, with 9 bases sitting between them. Per germline, CDR1 SGHAT and CDR2 FQNNGV. CDR3 length equals 14 residues. CDR3 bases: TGTGCCAGCAGCTTAGCACGGACAGCCTACGAGCAGTACTTC. Protein: CASSLARTAYEQYF.

This chain joins TRBV6-5 and TRBJ1-3, with 8 positions matching TRBD1. The CDR3 totals 14 residues. CDR1 and CDR2 (germline): MNHEY, SVGAGI. J was trimmed by 4 bases and V by 8 bases; bases with no gene match: 7. CDR3 sequence: CASRTDRVGNTIYF. CDR3 sequence (DNA): TGTGCCAGCCGGACGGACAGGGTGGGAAACACCATATATTTT.

The rearrangement uses TRBV7-2 and TRBJ2-7; 9 bases fit TRBD1. The CDR3 contains 15 residues. V shed 3 bases and J 5 bases; nucleotides not matched to a gene: 8. CDR1 is SGHTA, CDR2 FQGNSA, per germline. The CDR3 region is CASSFEGTGRHEQYF. CDR3 coding DNA: TGTGCCAGCAGCTTCGAAGGGACAGGGAGACACGAGCAGTACTTC.

This clone was counted once. The chain recombines TRBV11-2 with TRBJ2-1; possible D gene TRBD1, 5 bases. Germline values: CDR1 SGHAT, CDR2 FQNNGV. The CDR3 extends over 16 amino acids. Between the trimmed V and J ends, which lost 2 bases and 5 bases, there was a span of 16 bases. The CDR3 DNA reads as TGTGCCAGCAGCTTATACCCTAGACAGACTCACAATGAGCAGTTCTTC. Encoded protein: CASSLYPRQTHNEQFF. The variable domain in full, with the rest retrieved from reference TRBV11-2 and TRBJ2-1, is EAGVAQSPRYKIIEKRQSVAFWCNPISGHATLYWYQQILGQGPKLLIQFQNNGVVDDSQLPKDRFSAERLKGVDSTLKIQPAKLEDSAVYLCASSLYPRQTHNEQFFGPGTRLTVL.

The V call is TRBV5-4, the J call TRBJ1-3, with TRBD1 matching 10 bases. The length of the CDR3 is 17 residues. Germline CDR1 is SGHNT and CDR2 is YYREEE (reference sequence). Unmatched junction bases numbered 7, after V lost 4 bases and J lost 0 bases. CDR3 DNA sequence: TGTGCCAGCAGCCCCAGACAGGGGGCACTCTCTGGAAACACCATATATTTT. Translated: CASSPRQGALSGNTIYF. The whole variable domain, remainder taken from reference TRBV5-4 and TRBJ1-3, is ETGVTQSPTHLIKTRGQQVTLRCSSQSGHNTVSWYQQALGQGPQFIFQYYREEENGRGNFPPRFSGLQFPNYSSELNVNALELDDSALYLCASSPRQGALSGNTIYFGEGSWLTVV.

The chain employs TRBV7-9 and TRBJ2-3; 11 bases are a match to TRBD2. This CDR3 is 19 amino acids long. The V gene end was trimmed by 3 bases and the J gene end by 7 bases; junction bases not matched to a gene: 18. Germline CDR1 reads SEHNR; CDR2 reads FQNEAQ (reference sequence). The CDR3 DNA reads as TGTGCCAGCAGCTTGGGTCTAGCGGGGGGCCTTAGGGAATTGTATACGCAGTATTTT. This codes for CASSLGLAGGLRELYTQYF.

The V call is TRBV4-2, the J call TRBJ2-2; 10 bases agree with TRBD2. The length of the CDR3 is 17 residues. Trimming at V came to 2 bases and at J to 0 bases, leaving 3 bases not matched to a gene. CDR1 is LGHNA and CDR2 is YNFKEQ in the germline V gene. The CDR3 is CASSQRSGGPNTGELFF. The CDR3 region has the DNA TGTGCCAGCAGCCAACGTAGCGGGGGGCCGAACACCGGGGAGCTGTTTTTT.

The chain recombines TRBV29-1 with TRBJ2-5, with 9 bases aligning to TRBD1. Germline values: CDR1 SQVTM, CDR2 ANQGSEA. The CDR3 extends over 18 amino acids. CDR3 protein: CRAMIRQGTGICLETQYF. DNA of the CDR3: TGCAGAGCCATGATTCGCCAGGGGACAGGGATTTGCTTGGAGACCCAGTACTTC.

V is TRBV19 and J is TRBJ2-7; TRBD1 matches at 7 bases. Germline values: CDR1 LNHDA, CDR2 SQIVND (reference sequence). V was pared by 10 bases and J by 3 bases, with 6 bases of the junction left unmatched. There are 12 residues in the CDR3. The CDR3 region is CATEGAGYEQYF. The CDR3 coding sequence is TGTGCCACCGAGGGGGCGGGCTACGAGCAGTACTTC. Together with reference TRBV19 and TRBJ2-7, the CDR3 gives the full variable domain: DGGITQSPKYLFRKEGQNVTLSCEQNLNHDAMYWYRQDPGQGLRLIYYSQIVNDFQKGDIAEGYSVSREKKESFPLTVTSAQKNPTAFYLCATEGAGYEQYFGPGTRLTVT.

This clone showed up just a few times. The chain recombines TRBV15 with TRBJ1-5; 8 nucleotides line up with TRBD1. V lost 0 bases, J lost 7 bases, and 2 bases stayed unmatched. From germline, CDR1 is LNHNV and CDR2 YYDKDF (reference sequence). This CDR3 comprises 14 residues. The CDR3 sequence: CATSRETGEQPQHF. The CDR3 nucleotides are TGTGCCACCAGCAGAGAGACAGGGGAGCAGCCCCAGCATTTT.

The rearrangement joins TRBV4-2 to TRBJ2-5, with TRBD2 matching over 8 bases. The trim removed 0 bases at V and 5 bases at J, leaving 8 bases unmatched. CDR3 length equals 16 residues. From germline, CDR1 is LGHNA and CDR2 YNFKEQ. CDR3 bases: TGTGCCAGCAGCCAAGATCCCAGCGGGGGATCCGAGACCCAGTACTTC. Protein product: CASSQDPSGGSETQYF.

The V call is TRBV5-4, the J call TRBJ2-1; TRBD1 is a possible D gene (6 bases). Trimming shortened V by 6 bases and J by 11 bases, and 12 bases separated the two germline ends. The germline V gene has CDR1 SGHNT and CDR2 YYREEE (reference sequence). This CDR3 comprises 11 residues. CDR3 coding DNA: TGTGCCAGCATCCACCGGGACAAGCAGTTCTTC. This codes for CASIHRDKQFF.